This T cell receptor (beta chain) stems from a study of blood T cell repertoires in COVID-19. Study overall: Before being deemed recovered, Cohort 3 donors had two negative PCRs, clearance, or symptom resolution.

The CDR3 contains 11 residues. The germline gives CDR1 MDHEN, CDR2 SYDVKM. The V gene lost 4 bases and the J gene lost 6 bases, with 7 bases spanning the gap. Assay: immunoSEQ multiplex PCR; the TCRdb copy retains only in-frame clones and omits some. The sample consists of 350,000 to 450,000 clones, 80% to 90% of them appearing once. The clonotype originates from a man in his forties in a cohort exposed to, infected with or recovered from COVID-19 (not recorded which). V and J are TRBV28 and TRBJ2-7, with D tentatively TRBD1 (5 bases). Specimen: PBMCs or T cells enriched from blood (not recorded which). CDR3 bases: TGTGCCAGCAGTTCAGGGTCCGAGCAGTACTTC. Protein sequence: CASSSGSEQYF. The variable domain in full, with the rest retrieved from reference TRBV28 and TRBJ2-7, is DVKVTQSSRYLVKRTGEKVFLECVQDMDHENMFWYRQDPGLGLRLIYFSYDVKMKEKGDIPEGYSVSREKKERFSLILESASTNQTSMYLCASSSGSEQYFGPGTRLTVT.